A single sample is the source of the 3 T cell receptor beta chains below, sequenced in a study of CD8 T cells in Susac syndrome. Reverse transcription of roughly 0.45 to 1 ug RNA used random hexamers. MiXCR was run by TCRdb on the immunoSEQ multiplex PCR reads, yielding one entry per CDR3 protein. The table shows about 150,000 distinct CDR3 sequences, with nearly 97% occurring only once. The specimen sequenced was CD8+ T cells from PBMCs. The receptors derive from a human donor with multiple sclerosis.

The V gene is TRBV7-9, the J gene TRBJ2-5, with 8 bases fitting TRBD2. Per the germline V gene, CDR1 is SEHNR and CDR2 is FQNEAQ (reference sequence). V shed 4 bases, J shed 3 bases, and the junction held 13 bases outside the gene matches. This CDR3 spans 17 amino acids. This CDR3 is CASSSEGPSGREETQYF. CDR3 nucleotides: TGTGCCAGCAGCTCCGAGGGGCCTAGCGGGCGAGAAGAGACCCAGTACTTC.

The CDR3 DNA follows: TGTGCCAGCAGCCAAGAAGGGGGGGGCCAGCCCCAGCATTTT. It is translated as CASSQEGGGQPQHF. The chain is built from TRBV3-1 and TRBJ1-5, with D maybe TRBD1 (6 bases). This CDR3 spans 14 amino acids. The V end lost 0 bases, the J end lost 7 bases, and 10 bases lay between the germline ends. Germline CDR1 reads LGHDT; CDR2 reads YNNKEL (reference sequence).

This chain connects TRBV30 to TRBJ2-3, with 9 bases lining up with TRBD1. The V gene end was trimmed by 1 base and the J gene end by 4 bases; junction bases not matched to a gene: 6. The CDR3 covers 15 residues. The germline V gene has CDR1 GTSNPN and CDR2 SVGIG (reference sequence). CDR3 sequence reads: CAWSAYRGQPDTQYF. CDR3 coding DNA: TGTGCCTGGAGTGCTTACAGGGGGCAGCCAGATACGCAGTATTTT.